Each of the 3 T cell receptor beta chains below was sequenced from the same sample in a study of cytotoxic CD8 clonotypes in ibrutinib-treated CLL. Sequenced by immunoSEQ multiplex PCR; TCRdb stores in-frame clones only, minus some. The sample has 110,000 to 150,000 clones, 60% to 85% seen once. The sample was PBMCs, taken after 24 months of ibrutinib treatment. The origin of the receptors is a human donor with chronic lymphocytic leukemia.

V gene TRBV7-9 combines with J gene TRBJ2-7; D gene ambiguous. The CDR3 covers 13 residues. Germline CDR1 is SEHNR and CDR2 is FQNEAQ (reference sequence). Trimming cost V 3 bases and J 2 bases, with 8 bases left between them. CDR3 bases: TGTGCCAGCAGCTTGGCCCCGGCCTACGAGCAGTACTTC. Translated, it gives CASSLAPAYEQYF.

The V call is TRBV7-2, the J call TRBJ2-1; D perhaps matches TRBD2 (5 bases). V lost 1 base and J 2 bases, leaving 12 bases between the germline ends. The length of the CDR3 is 16 residues. Germline CDR1 is SGHTA and CDR2 is FQGNSA. The DNA for the CDR3 is TGTGCCAGCAGCTTAGTGGGCGGGCCTACCTACAATGAGCAGTTCTTC. This translates into CASSLVGGPTYNEQFF. The variable domain in full, with the rest retrieved from reference TRBV7-2 and TRBJ2-1, is GAGVSQSPSNKVTEKGKDVELRCDPISGHTALYWYRQSLGQGLEFLIYFQGNSAPDKSGLPSDRFSAERTGGSVSTLTIQRTQQEDSAVYLCASSLVGGPTYNEQFFGPGTRLTVL.

This clone came up once. This chain uses TRBV18 with TRBJ2-7, with D unresolved. The CDR3 is 12 amino acids. Between the trimmed V and J ends, which lost 2 bases and 4 bases, there was a span of 6 bases. Germline V gene lookup returns CDR1 KGHSH and CDR2 LQKENI. The DNA of the CDR3 is TGTGCCAGCTCACCAGGGGTTTACGAGCAGTACTTC. As protein: CASSPGVYEQYF.